Below are 22 T cell receptor beta chains sequenced from a single sample in a study of blood T cell repertoires in COVID-19. TCRdb's table, derived via immunoSEQ multiplex PCR, lists solely in-frame clones and lacks some. The repertoire holds a few hundred thousand clones, 89% seen once, with 3.5% to 5% in the top ten. Sequencing input: peripheral blood. The receptors come from a woman aged 40 to 50 who had recovered from COVID-19.

The chain carries TRBV6-6 and TRBJ2-7; TRBD2 is a possible D gene (5 bases). The CDR3 covers 15 residues. V dropped 0 bases and J dropped 2 bases, with 11 bases sitting between them. The V gene's germline CDR1 is MNHNY and CDR2 SVGAGI (reference sequence). The CDR3 DNA follows: TGTGCCAGCAGTTACTCGAGAGGGCGGACCTACGAGCAGTACGTC. It is translated as CASSYSRGRTYEQYV.

The chain uses TRBV7-3 and TRBJ1-4; a possible D gene is TRBD1 (6 bases). The CDR3 loop spans 15 amino acids. V shed 0 bases and J shed 8 bases, with 13 bases lying between them. The germline V gene has CDR1 SGHTA and CDR2 FQGTGA. CDR3 in amino acids: CASSLTGQPGEKLFF. The CDR3 bases are TGTGCCAGCAGCTTAACTGGACAGCCCGGCGAAAAACTGTTTTTT.

This clone was observed a single time. The V and J genes are TRBV2 and TRBJ1-6; D gene ambiguous. Trimming took 8 bases from V and 7 from J, leaving 9 bases between them. This CDR3 has 12 residues. Germline CDR1 reads SNHLY; CDR2 reads FYNNEI. CDR3 loop: CASRGWNSPLHF. CDR3 nucleotides: TGTGCCAGCCGAGGGTGGAATTCACCCCTCCACTTT.

This clone was observed a few times. The chain carries TRBV5-8 and TRBJ2-7, with 7 positions matching TRBD1. Germline assignment: CDR1 SGHTS and CDR2 YDEGEE. The V and J ends lost 1 base and 10 bases, in that order; junction bases with no gene match: 2. The CDR3 consists of 11 residues. In DNA form, the CDR3 reads TGTGCCAGCAGCTTGACAGGGGTACAGTACGTC. It encodes CASSLTGVQYV.

V usage is TRBV19 and J usage is TRBJ1-1; D call uncertain. V dropped 0 bases and J dropped 5 bases, with 7 bases sitting between them. The CDR3 runs 13 residues. Germline V gene data show CDR1 as LNHDA and CDR2 as SQIVND (reference sequence). The CDR3 loop reads CASSIDEDTEAFF. The CDR3 nucleotides read TGTGCCAGTAGTATAGATGAGGATACTGAAGCTTTCTTT.

The gene calls are TRBV29-1 and TRBJ1-2, with D unclear. The length of the CDR3 is 10 residues. V shed 4 bases and J shed 5 bases, with 5 bases lying between them. The germline CDR1 and CDR2 sequences are SQVTM and ANQGSEA. In DNA form, the CDR3 reads TGCAGCGTTGGGCCATATGGCTACACCTTC. It is translated as CSVGPYGYTF.

This clone was counted only a few times. The chain is built from TRBV7-9 and TRBJ2-7; no firm D call. The CDR3 extends over 13 amino acids. Trimming stripped 2 bases from V and 0 bases from J, with 5 bases between. Germline CDR1 reads SEHNR; CDR2 reads FQNEAQ (reference sequence). CDR3 amino acids: CASSLMSSYEQYF. As DNA, the CDR3 is TGTGCCAGCAGCTTAATGAGCTCCTACGAGCAGTACTTC. The complete variable domain, with remaining parts taken from reference TRBV7-9 and TRBJ2-7, reads DTGVSQNPRHKITKRGQNVTFRCDPISEHNRLYWYRQTLGQGPEFLTYFQNEAQLEKSRLLSDRFSAERPKGSFSTLEIQRTEQGDSAMYLCASSLMSSYEQYFGPGTRLTVT.

The V and J genes are TRBV7-9 and TRBJ1-4, with D unclear. Looked up from germline, CDR1 is SEHNR and CDR2 is FQNEAQ (reference sequence). This CDR3 has 13 residues. The V and J ends lost 2 bases and 5 bases respectively, with 6 bases between them. The CDR3 region has the DNA TGTGCCAGCAGCTTAACGCTAAATGAAAAACTGTTTTTT. This gives the protein CASSLTLNEKLFF.

V gene TRBV4-1 combines with J gene TRBJ1-5; D is uncertain. Trimming took off 1 base at V and 11 bases at J, with 12 bases between the two ends. The CDR3 sequence is 13 residues long. Germline V lookup: CDR1 MGHRA, CDR2 YSYEKL. The CDR3 sequence: CASSQALLSAQHF. The DNA for the CDR3 is TGCGCCAGCAGCCAAGCGTTGTTGTCAGCCCAGCATTTT.

The gene calls are TRBV24-1 and TRBJ1-2; maybe TRBD1 (6 bases). The V end lost 12 bases, the J end lost 4 bases, and 14 bases lay between the germline ends. This CDR3 has 12 residues. Per germline, CDR1 KGHDR and CDR2 SFDVKD. The CDR3 DNA reads as TGTGCCGTATACGGACAGTCCTATGGCTACACCTTC. As protein: CAVYGQSYGYTF.

The rearrangement links TRBV6-5 to TRBJ1-5; D call uncertain. V dropped 0 bases and J dropped 3 bases, with 3 bases sitting between them. The germline CDR1 and CDR2 sequences are MNHEY and SVGAGI. This CDR3 contains 13 residues. This chain's CDR3 is CASSYSINQPQHF. The CDR3 DNA follows: TGTGCCAGCAGTTACTCTATCAATCAGCCCCAGCATTTT.

V and J are TRBV10-1 and TRBJ1-5; D may be TRBD1 (5 bases). Trimming removed 4 bases at V and 11 bases at J, with 15 bases between. Germline V gives CDR1 WNHNN, CDR2 SYGVQD (reference sequence). The CDR3 consists of 13 residues. DNA of the CDR3: TGCGCCAGCAGTGGACAGCGGGCCGGAGCCCAGCATTTT. Translation gives CASSGQRAGAQHF.

The chain employs TRBV2 and TRBJ2-2; no definite D call. The CDR3 totals 16 residues. Germline V gene data show CDR1 as SNHLY and CDR2 as FYNNEI. V lost 1 base and J lost 0, with 9 bases in between. This CDR3 reads CASSEDSVSNTGELFF. The CDR3 bases are TGTGCCAGCAGTGAAGATTCGGTTTCGAACACCGGGGAGCTGTTTTTT.

J is TRBJ1-1 and V is TRBV21-1; TRBD1 is the table's D call, not checked against the DNA. TRBV21-1 is a known pseudogene. The CDR3 runs to 16 residues. For the CDR3, the DNA is TGTGCCAGCAGCAAAAGAATGGACAGGGTGGACACTGAAGCTTTCTTT. It translates to CASSKRMDRVDTEAFF.

The chain has TRBV6-5 and TRBJ1-2, with D uncertain. Germline V lookup: CDR1 MNHEY, CDR2 SVGAGI. V was pared by 6 bases and J by 7 bases, with 12 bases between. CDR3 length: 12 amino acids. CDR3 nucleotide sequence: TGTGCCAGCAGAGAGGGAGTCTTTGGCTACACCTTC. Protein sequence: CASREGVFGYTF.

The rearrangement joins TRBV28 to TRBJ2-7; D perhaps matches TRBD2 (6 bases). Trimming stripped 5 bases from V and 0 bases from J, with 14 bases between. Per the germline V gene, CDR1 is MDHEN and CDR2 is SYDVKM. The CDR3 consists of 15 residues. The CDR3 nucleotides read TGTGCCAGCAGTGGGGGGAGCCTGAGCTCCTACGAGCAGTACTTC. Translation: CASSGGSLSSYEQYF. The entire variable domain, with the rest obtained from reference TRBV28 and TRBJ2-7, is as follows: DVKVTQSSRYLVKRTGEKVFLECVQDMDHENMFWYRQDPGLGLRLIYFSYDVKMKEKGDIPEGYSVSREKKERFSLILESASTNQTSMYLCASSGGSLSSYEQYFGPGTRLTVT.

The chain recombines TRBV6-6 with TRBJ1-5, with 8 nucleotides matching TRBD1. Germline V gene lookup returns CDR1 MNHNY and CDR2 SVGAGI (reference sequence). The CDR3 runs 15 residues. The trim removed 7 bases at V and 3 bases at J, leaving 8 bases unmatched. DNA of the CDR3: TGTGCCAGCACCCAGCGACAGGGGAACAATCAGCCCCAGCATTTT. As protein: CASTQRQGNNQPQHF.

This clone appeared many times. The chain has TRBV5-1 and TRBJ2-3, with 8 bases matching TRBD2. This CDR3 spans 17 amino acids. Losses at the gene ends were 0 bases for V and 0 bases for J; bases not matched to a gene: 6. Germline V gives CDR1 SGHRS, CDR2 YFSETQ. Here the CDR3 reads CASSLASGGLSTDTQYF. For the CDR3, the DNA is TGCGCCAGCAGCTTGGCGAGCGGGGGCCTAAGCACAGATACGCAGTATTTT.

This clone has a handful of counts. The chain recombines TRBV9 with TRBJ1-5; D not certain. The germline gives CDR1 SGDLS, CDR2 YYNGEE. This CDR3 has 16 residues. With 4 bases removed from V and 1 base from J, the gap between germline ends came to 15 bases. DNA for the CDR3: TGTGCCAGCAGCCCGGGTGGGTCGAGGAGCAATCAGCCCCAGCATTTT. Amino acids: CASSPGGSRSNQPQHF.

The genes are TRBV29-1 and TRBJ1-2, with 7 bases fitting TRBD1. Germline V gives CDR1 SQVTM, CDR2 ANQGSEA. V shed 4 bases and J 1 base; nucleotides not matched to a gene: 3. This CDR3 spans 13 amino acids. Written as DNA, the CDR3 is TGCAGCGTTGCAACAGGGGTTAACTATGGCTACACCTTC. Translating gives CSVATGVNYGYTF.

V usage is TRBV14 and J usage is TRBJ2-3; TRBD1 matches 8 bases. The CDR3 consists of 15 residues. The junction had 2 bases not matched to a gene; V was cut back by 2 bases and J by 1 base. The V gene's germline CDR1 is SGHDN and CDR2 FVKESK. CDR3 nucleotides: TGTGCCAGCAGCCAACTGGACAGGGGCACAGATACGCAGTATTTT. As protein: CASSQLDRGTDTQYF.

The chain combines TRBV13 with TRBJ2-7, with TRBD2 identical over 13 bases. Trimming at V came to 4 bases and at J to 5 bases, leaving 11 bases not matched to a gene. Per germline, CDR1 PRHDT and CDR2 FYEKMQ (reference sequence). The CDR3 runs 17 residues. CDR3 in DNA: TGTGCCAGCAGCTGGACTAGCGGGGGCCGCCCGGGCGACGAGCAGTACTTC. This codes for CASSWTSGGRPGDEQYF.